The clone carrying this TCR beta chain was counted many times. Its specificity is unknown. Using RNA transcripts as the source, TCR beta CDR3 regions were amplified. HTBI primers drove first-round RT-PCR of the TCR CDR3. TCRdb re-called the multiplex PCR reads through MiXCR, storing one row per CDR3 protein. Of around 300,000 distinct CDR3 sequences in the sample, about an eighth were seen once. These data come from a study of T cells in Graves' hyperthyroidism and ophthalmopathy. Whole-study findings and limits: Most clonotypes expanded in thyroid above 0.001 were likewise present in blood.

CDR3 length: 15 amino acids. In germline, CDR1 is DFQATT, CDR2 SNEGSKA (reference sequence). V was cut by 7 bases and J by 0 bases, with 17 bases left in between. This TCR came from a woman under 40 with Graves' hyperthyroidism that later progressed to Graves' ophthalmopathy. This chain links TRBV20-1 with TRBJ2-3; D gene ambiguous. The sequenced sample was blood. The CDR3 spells CSVSTLQPSTDTQYF. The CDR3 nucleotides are TGCAGTGTCAGTACTTTGCAGCCCAGCACAGATACGCAGTATTTT.